These 3 T cell receptor beta chains were all obtained from the same sample, sequenced in a study of shared clonotypes between healthy human individuals. Repertoires were generated with immunoSEQ multiplex PCR, while TCRdb's copy carries only in-frame clones and drops some. The sample includes roughly 2.2 million clones, around 90% seen only once; the top ten take approximately 0.39%. The source material was naive CD4+ T cells from PBMCs. The subset here: CD45RA+ positively selected. The receptors originated from a man younger than 35 in good health. Some clones in this sample may be carry-over from other donors' samples.

With respect to this clone: The final CDR3 position lacks the conserved phenylalanine or tryptophan, pointing to a likely read error. The gene calls are TRBV7-9 and TRBJ1-2; D gene ambiguous. The CDR3 spans 14 residues. Germline CDR1 is SEHNR and CDR2 is FQNEAQ (reference sequence). V lost 1 base, J lost 3 bases, and 9 bases lay in between. CDR3 loop: CASSLGSQYYGYTL. The CDR3 DNA reads as TGTGCCAGCAGCTTAGGATCCCAGTACTATGGCTACACCCTC.

This clone was recorded a few times. The chain joins TRBV20-1 to TRBJ1-1, with TRBD1 identical over 7 bases. Looked up from germline, CDR1 is DFQATT and CDR2 is SNEGSKA (reference sequence). The V segment lost 6 bases and the J segment 7 bases; nucleotides outside the gene matches: 5. The CDR3 totals 11 residues. The CDR3 region has the DNA TGCAGTGCCCGCAGGGACAGTGAAGCTTTCTTT. It is translated as CSARRDSEAFF.

A remark on this clone: The same CDR3 also results from other DNA sequences found in this sample. The gene calls are TRBV5-1 and TRBJ2-7, with 7 bases identical to TRBD1. CDR3 size: 13 residues. Germline-derived CDR1 and CDR2 are SGHRS and YFSETQ. The junction had 2 bases not matched to a gene; V was cut back by 3 bases and J by 2 bases. The CDR3 sequence is CASSSGTAYEQYF. The CDR3 nucleotides are TGCGCCAGCAGCTCCGGGACAGCCTACGAGCAGTACTTC.